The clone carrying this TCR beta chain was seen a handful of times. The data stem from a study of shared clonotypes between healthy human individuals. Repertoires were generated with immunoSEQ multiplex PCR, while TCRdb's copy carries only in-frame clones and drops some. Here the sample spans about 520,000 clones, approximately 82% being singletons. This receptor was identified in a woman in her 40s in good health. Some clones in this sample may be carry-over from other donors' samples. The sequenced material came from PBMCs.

The CDR3 sequence is CASSKLRENCYNEQFF. The CDR3 DNA reads as TGTGCCAGCAGCAAACTTCGGGAAAACTGCTACAATGAGCAGTTCTTC. The chain couples TRBV21-1 to TRBJ2-1; the table's TRBD2 call for D was not verified on the DNA. TRBV21-1 is a documented pseudogene. The CDR3 has 16 residues.